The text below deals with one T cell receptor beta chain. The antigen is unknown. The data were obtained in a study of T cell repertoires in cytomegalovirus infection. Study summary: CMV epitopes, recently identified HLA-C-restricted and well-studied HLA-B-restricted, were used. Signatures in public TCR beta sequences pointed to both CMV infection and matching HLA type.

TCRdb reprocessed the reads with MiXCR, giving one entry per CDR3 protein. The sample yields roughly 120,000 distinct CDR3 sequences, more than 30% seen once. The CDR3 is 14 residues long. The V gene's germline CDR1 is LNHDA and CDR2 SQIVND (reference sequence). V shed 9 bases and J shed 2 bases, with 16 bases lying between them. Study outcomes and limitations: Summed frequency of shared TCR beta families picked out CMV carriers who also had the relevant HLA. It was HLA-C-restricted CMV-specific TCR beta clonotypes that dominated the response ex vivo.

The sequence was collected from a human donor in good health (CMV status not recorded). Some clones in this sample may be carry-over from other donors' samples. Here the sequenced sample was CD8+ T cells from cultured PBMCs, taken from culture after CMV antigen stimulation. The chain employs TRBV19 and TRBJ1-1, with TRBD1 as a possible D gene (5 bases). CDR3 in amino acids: CASNTGGSNTEAFF. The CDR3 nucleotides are TGTGCCAGCAACACGGGGGGAAGTAACACTGAAGCTTTCTTT.